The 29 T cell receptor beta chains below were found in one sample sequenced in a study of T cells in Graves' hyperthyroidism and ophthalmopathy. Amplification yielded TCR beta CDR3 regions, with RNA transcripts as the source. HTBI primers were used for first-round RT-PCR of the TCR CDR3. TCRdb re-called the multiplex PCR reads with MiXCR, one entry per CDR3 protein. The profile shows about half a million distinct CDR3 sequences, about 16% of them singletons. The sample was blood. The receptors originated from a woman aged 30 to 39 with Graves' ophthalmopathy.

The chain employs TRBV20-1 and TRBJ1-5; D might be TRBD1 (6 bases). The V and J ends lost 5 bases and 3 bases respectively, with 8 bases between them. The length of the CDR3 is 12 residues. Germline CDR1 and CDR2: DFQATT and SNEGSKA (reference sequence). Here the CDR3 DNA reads TGCAGTGCTGGACAGTCCAATCAGCCCCAGCATTTT. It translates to CSAGQSNQPQHF.

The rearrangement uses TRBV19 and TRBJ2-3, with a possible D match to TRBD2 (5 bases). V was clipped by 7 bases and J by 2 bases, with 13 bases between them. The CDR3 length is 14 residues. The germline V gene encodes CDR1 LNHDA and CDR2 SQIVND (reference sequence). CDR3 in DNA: TGTGCCAGTAATTCAGGCGGACTCACAGATACGCAGTATTTT. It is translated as CASNSGGLTDTQYF.

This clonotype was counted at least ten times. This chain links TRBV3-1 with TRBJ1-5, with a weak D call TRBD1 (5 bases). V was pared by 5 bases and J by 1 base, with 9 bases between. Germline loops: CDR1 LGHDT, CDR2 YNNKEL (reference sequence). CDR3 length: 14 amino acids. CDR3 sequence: CASSYGGSNQPQHF. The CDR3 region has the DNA TGTGCCAGCAGCTACGGGGGGAGCAATCAGCCCCAGCATTTT.

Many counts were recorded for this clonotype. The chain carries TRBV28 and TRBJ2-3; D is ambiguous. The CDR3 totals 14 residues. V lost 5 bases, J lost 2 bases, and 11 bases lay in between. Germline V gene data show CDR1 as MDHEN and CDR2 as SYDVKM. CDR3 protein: CASSPDRTTDTQYF. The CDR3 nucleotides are TGTGCCAGCAGTCCGGACCGGACCACAGATACGCAGTATTTT.

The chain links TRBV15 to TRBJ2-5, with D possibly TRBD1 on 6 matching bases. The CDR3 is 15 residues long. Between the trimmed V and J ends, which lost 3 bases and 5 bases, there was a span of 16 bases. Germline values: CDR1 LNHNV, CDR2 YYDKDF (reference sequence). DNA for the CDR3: TGTGCCACCAGCAGCAGAGGGGGTAGCGAGGAGACCCAGTACTTC. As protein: CATSSRGGSEETQYF. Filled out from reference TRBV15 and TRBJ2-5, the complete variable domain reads DAMVIQNPRYQVTQFGKPVTLSCSQTLNHNVMYWYQQKSSQAPKLLFHYYDKDFNNEADTPDNFQSRRPNTSFCFLDIRSPGLGDTAMYLCATSSRGGSEETQYFGPGTRLLVL.

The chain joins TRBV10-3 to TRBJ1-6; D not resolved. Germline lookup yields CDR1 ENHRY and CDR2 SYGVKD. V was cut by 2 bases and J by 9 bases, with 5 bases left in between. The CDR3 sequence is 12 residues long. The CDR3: CAISEGVSPLHF. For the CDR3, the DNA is TGTGCCATCAGTGAGGGGGTTTCACCCCTCCACTTT.

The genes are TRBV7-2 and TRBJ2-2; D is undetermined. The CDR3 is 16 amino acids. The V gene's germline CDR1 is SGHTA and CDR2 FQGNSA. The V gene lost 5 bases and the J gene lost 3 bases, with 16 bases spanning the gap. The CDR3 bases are TGTGCCAGCAGCGATGAAGCGAGACGGGACACCGGGGAGCTGTTTTTT. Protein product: CASSDEARRDTGELFF.

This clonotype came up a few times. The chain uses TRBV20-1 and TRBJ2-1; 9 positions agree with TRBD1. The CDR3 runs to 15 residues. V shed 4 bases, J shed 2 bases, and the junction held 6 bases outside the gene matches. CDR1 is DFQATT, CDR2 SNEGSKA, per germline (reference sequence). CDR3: CSANPGTGTYNEQFF. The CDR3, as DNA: TGCAGTGCTAATCCCGGGACAGGGACCTACAATGAGCAGTTCTTC.

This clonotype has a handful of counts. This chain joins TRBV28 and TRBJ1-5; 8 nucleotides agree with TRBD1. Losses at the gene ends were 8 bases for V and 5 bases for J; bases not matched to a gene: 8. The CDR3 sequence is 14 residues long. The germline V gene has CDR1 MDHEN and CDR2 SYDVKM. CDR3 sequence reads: CASYQQGGDQPQHF. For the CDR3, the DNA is TGTGCCAGCTACCAACAGGGGGGGGATCAGCCCCAGCATTTT.

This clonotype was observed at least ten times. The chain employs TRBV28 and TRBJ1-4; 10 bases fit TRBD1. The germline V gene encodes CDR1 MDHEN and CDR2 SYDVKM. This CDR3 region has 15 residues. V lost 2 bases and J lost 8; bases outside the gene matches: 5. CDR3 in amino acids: CASSLRDRGGEKLFF. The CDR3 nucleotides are TGTGCCAGCAGTTTAAGGGACAGGGGAGGAGAAAAACTGTTTTTT.

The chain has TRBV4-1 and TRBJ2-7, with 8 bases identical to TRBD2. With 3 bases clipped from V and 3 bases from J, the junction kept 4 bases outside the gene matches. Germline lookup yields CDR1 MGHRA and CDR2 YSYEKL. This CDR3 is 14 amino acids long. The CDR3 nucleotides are TGCGCCAGCAGCCACCTGAGCGGGAGCTACGAGCAGTACTTC. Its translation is CASSHLSGSYEQYF.

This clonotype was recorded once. The CDR3 loop is CASSEALRGQDPRTQHF. The CDR3 nucleotides read TGTGCCAGCAGTGAAGCGCTTCGGGGACAGGACCCCCGAACCCAGCATTTT. The chain couples TRBV2 to TRBJ1-5; 8 bases match TRBD1. CDR1 and CDR2 from the germline V gene are SNHLY and FYNNEI. CDR3 length equals 17 residues. With V trimmed by 0 bases and J by 11 bases, 15 bases remained unmatched.

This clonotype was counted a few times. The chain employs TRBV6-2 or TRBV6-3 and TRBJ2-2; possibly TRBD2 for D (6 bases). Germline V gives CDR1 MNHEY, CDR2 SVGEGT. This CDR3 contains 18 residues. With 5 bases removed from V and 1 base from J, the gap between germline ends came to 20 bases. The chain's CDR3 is CASSPRTSGRENTGELFF. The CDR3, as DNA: TGTGCCAGCAGTCCCCGCACCTCCGGGCGGGAGAACACCGGGGAGCTGTTTTTT.

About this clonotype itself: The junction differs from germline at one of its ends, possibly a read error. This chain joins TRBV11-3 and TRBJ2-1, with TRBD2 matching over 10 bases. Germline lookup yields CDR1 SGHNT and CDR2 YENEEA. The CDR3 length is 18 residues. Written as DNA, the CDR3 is TGTGCCTGCAGCTTACAAGGACTAGCGGATAGCTCCTACAATGAGCAGTTCTTC. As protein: CACSLQGLADSSYNEQFF.

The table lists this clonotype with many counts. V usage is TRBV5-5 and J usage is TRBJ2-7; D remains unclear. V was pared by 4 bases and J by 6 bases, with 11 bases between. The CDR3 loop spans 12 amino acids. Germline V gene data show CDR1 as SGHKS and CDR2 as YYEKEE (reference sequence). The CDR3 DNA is TGTGCCAGCAGCCCTATTGGAGTCGAGCAGTACTTC. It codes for CASSPIGVEQYF.

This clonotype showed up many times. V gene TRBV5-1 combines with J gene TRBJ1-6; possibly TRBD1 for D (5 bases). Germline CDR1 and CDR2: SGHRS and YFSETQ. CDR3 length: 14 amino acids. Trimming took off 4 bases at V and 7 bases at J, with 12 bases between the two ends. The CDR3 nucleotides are TGCGCCAGCAGCACCCGGACAACCAATTCACCCCTCCACTTT. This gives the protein CASSTRTTNSPLHF.

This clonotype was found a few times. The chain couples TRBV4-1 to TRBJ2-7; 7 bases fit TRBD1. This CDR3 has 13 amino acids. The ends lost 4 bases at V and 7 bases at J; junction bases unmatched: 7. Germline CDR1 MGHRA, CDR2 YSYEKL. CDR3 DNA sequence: TGCGCCAGCAGCCCCGGGACAGCTTGGGAGCAGTACTTC. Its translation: CASSPGTAWEQYF.

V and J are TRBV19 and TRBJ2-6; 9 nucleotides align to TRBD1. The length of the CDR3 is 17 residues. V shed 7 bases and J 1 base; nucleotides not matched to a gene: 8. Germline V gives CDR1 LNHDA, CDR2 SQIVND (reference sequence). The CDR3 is CASNAGTGISGANVLTF. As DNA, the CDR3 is TGTGCCAGTAATGCCGGGACAGGGATATCTGGGGCCAACGTCCTGACTTTC.

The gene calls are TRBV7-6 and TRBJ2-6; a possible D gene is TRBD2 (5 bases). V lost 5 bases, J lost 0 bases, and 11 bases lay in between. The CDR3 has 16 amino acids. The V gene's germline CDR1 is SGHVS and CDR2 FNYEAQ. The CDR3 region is CASSSAGVSGANVLTF. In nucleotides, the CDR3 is TGTGCCAGCAGCAGCGCCGGGGTCTCTGGGGCCAACGTCCTGACTTTC.

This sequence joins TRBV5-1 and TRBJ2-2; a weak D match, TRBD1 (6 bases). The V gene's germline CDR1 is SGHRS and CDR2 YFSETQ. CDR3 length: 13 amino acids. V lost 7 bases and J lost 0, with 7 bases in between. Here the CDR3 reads CASGGANTGELFF. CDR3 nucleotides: TGCGCCAGCGGGGGCGCGAACACCGGGGAGCTGTTTTTT. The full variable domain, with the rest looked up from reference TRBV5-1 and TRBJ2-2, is KAGVTQTPRYLIKTRGQQVTLSCSPISGHRSVSWYQQTPGQGLQFLFEYFSETQRNKGNFPGRFSGRQFSNSRSEMNVSTLELGDSALYLCASGGANTGELFFGEGSRLTVL.

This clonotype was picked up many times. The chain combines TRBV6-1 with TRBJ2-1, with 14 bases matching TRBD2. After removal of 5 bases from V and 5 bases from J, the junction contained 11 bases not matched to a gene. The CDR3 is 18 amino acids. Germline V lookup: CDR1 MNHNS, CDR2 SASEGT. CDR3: CASSRRLAGGLGDNEQFF. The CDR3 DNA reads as TGTGCCAGCAGTCGTAGACTAGCGGGAGGGTTGGGTGACAATGAGCAGTTCTTC.

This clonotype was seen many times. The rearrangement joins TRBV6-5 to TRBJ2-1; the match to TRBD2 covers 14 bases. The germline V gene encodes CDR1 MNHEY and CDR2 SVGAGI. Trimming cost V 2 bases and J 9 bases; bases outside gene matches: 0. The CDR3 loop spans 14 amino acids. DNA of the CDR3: TGTGCCAGCAGTTACGGACTAGCGGGAGGTGAGCAGTTCTTC. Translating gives CASSYGLAGGEQFF.

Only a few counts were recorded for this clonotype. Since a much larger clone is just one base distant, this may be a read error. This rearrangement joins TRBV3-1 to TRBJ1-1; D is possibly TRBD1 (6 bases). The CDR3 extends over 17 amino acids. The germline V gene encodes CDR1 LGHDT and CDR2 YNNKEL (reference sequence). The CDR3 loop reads CTSSQPGTHLPNTEAFF. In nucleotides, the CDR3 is TGTACCAGCAGCCAACCCGGGACACACTTGCCGAACACTGAAGCTTTCTTT.

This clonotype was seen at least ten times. The CDR3 protein is CASTGTGKNYGYTF. The CDR3 DNA sequence: TGTGCCAGCACCGGGACAGGGAAAAACTATGGCTACACCTTC. J is TRBJ1-2 and V is TRBV6-1; 9 bases match TRBD1. The CDR3 runs to 14 residues. J was trimmed by 2 bases and V by 7 bases; bases with no gene match: 5. Germline V gene data show CDR1 as MNHNS and CDR2 as SASEGT.

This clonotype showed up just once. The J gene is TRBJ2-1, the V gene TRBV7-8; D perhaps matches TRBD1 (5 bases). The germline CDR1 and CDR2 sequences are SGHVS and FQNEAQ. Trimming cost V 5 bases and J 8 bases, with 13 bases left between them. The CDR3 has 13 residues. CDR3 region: CASSQGPADEQFF. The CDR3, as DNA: TGTGCCAGCAGCCAGGGCCCAGCCGATGAGCAGTTCTTC.

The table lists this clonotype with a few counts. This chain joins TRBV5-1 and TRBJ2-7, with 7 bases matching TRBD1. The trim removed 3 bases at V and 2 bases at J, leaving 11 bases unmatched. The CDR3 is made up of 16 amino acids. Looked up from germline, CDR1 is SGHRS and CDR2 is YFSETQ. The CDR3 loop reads CASSSDGTATPYEQYF. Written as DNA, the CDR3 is TGCGCCAGCAGCTCCGACGGGACAGCAACTCCCTACGAGCAGTACTTC. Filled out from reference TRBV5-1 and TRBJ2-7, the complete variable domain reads KAGVTQTPRYLIKTRGQQVTLSCSPISGHRSVSWYQQTPGQGLQFLFEYFSETQRNKGNFPGRFSGRQFSNSRSEMNVSTLELGDSALYLCASSSDGTATPYEQYFGPGTRLTVT.

In DNA, the CDR3 is TGTGCCGGACATAGGACAGGGGGCAGGGACGAGCAGTACTTC. Translating it yields CAGHRTGGRDEQYF. The chain is built from TRBV6-1 and TRBJ2-7, with 11 nucleotides matching TRBD1. The V gene's germline CDR1 is MNHNS and CDR2 SASEGT. The CDR3 has 14 amino acids. With V trimmed by 11 bases and J by 5 bases, 11 bases remained unmatched.

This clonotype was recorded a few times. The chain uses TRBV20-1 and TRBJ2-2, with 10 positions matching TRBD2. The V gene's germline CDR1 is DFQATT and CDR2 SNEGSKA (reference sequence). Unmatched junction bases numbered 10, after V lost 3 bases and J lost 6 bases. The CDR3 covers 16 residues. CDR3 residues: CSARANRLAGAGELFF. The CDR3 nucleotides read TGCAGTGCTAGGGCGAACCGTCTAGCGGGAGCCGGGGAGCTGTTTTTT.

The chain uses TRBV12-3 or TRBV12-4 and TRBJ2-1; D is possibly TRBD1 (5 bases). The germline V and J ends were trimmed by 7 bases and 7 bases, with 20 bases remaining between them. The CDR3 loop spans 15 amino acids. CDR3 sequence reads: CASTIQVGIRNEQFF. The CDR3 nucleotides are TGTGCCAGCACCATACAGGTGGGAATAAGGAATGAGCAGTTCTTC.